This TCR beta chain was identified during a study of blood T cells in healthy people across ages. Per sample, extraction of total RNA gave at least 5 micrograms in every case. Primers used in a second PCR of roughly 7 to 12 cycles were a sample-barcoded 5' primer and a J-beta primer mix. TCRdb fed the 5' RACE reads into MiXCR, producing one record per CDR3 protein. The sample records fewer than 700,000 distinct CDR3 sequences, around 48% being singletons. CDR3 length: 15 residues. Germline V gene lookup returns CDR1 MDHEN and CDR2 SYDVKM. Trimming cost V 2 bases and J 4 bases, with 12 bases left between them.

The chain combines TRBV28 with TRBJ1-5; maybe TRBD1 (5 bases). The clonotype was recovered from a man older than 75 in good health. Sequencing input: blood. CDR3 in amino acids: CASSLGSGENQPQHF. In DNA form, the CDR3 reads TGTGCCAGCAGTTTAGGATCGGGGGAAAATCAGCCCCAGCATTTT. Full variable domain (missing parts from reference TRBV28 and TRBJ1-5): DVKVTQSSRYLVKRTGEKVFLECVQDMDHENMFWYRQDPGLGLRLIYFSYDVKMKEKGDIPEGYSVSREKKERFSLILESASTNQTSMYLCASSLGSGENQPQHFGDGTRLSIL.